The text below deals with one T cell receptor (beta chain). Its antigen is still unknown. These data are taken from a study of cytomegalovirus exposure and HLA in healthy donors. Germline V gene lookup returns CDR1 SGHNT and CDR2 YYREEE (reference sequence). The ends were cut back, 0 bases at V and 7 bases at J, with 20 bases in the middle. The CDR3 length is 17 residues. This PCR relied on a set of 60 Vbeta primers and 13 Jbeta primers. Some clones are missing from TCRdb's copy, which holds only in-frame ones; the method was immunoSEQ multiplex PCR. The sample has about 100,000 clones; around 85% are singletons. Study observations and caveats: When the data were analyzed later, several of the most significant clusters appeared to be linked to common viral pathogens. Reports indicated that the classifier achieved high specificity and sensitivity in diagnosing cytomegalovirus status. DRB1 had the most TCR associations and HLA-C the fewest, a later analysis found, with rates varying by HLA locus. Solely CMV serostatus was available to characterize immune exposure.

V gene TRBV5-4 combines with J gene TRBJ2-1; a possible D gene is TRBD2 (5 bases). The source material was PBMCs. This receptor was taken from a man younger than 45 in good health and CMV-seronegative. The CDR3 sequence: CASSLAMSGVGGNEQFF. CDR3 DNA: TGTGCCAGCAGCTTGGCCATGAGCGGAGTAGGTGGAAATGAGCAGTTCTTC.